This T cell receptor beta chain was found in a study of Graves' ophthalmopathy and Graves' hyperthyroidism. The sequenced template was RNA, covering the TCR beta CDR3 region. Amplification began with first-round RT-PCR using HTBI primers, then second-round multiplex PCR was performed. TCRdb processed the multiplex PCR reads anew with MiXCR; each CDR3 protein has one entry. The data show around 660,000 distinct CDR3 sequences, more than 40% seen once. Study-level findings and limits: The model predicted progression of ophthalmopathy with a sensitivity of roughly 69%, and its specificity was 72.22%.

Among the exclusions were patients with other autoimmune diseases, uncontrolled infections, pregnancy or lactation. Diagnostic conclusions were grounded in clinical symptoms, serum thyroxine, TRAb, thyroid ultrasound and orbital computed tomography. The PBMC fraction was derived from around 10 ml of fresh peripheral blood. Germline V gene lookup returns CDR1 SGHNT and CDR2 YYREEE (reference sequence). Trimming cost V 5 bases and J 1 base, with 9 bases left between them. CDR3 length: 13 residues. There are a few counts of this clonotype. The antigen remains undetermined. The origin of this receptor is an adult man with Graves' ophthalmopathy. Sequenced material: peripheral blood. The V gene is TRBV5-4, the J gene TRBJ1-1; D is unresolved. This CDR3 reads CASRGRANTEAFF. The CDR3 DNA reads as TGTGCCAGCAGAGGACGGGCGAACACTGAAGCTTTCTTT.